This TCR beta chain stems from a study of chronic HIV infection and antiretroviral therapy. The CDR3 runs to 15 residues. Trimming took off 0 bases at V and 5 bases at J, with 8 bases between the two ends. Germline CDR1 reads SGHTA; CDR2 reads FQGTGA. TCRdb called the 5' RACE reads again in MiXCR, with one record for every CDR3 protein. This sample has more than 40,000 distinct CDR3 sequences, with approximately 19% found just once. The rearrangement joins TRBV7-3 to TRBJ1-6, with a tentative D call TRBD1 (5 bases). The sequencing input was peripheral blood. This TCR was recovered from an adult who had HIV and had not received antiretroviral therapy, or was an uninfected healthy control (not recorded which). The DNA for the CDR3 is TGTGCCAGCAGCTTAACGGCGGGGCATAATTCACCCCTCCACTTT. The encoded protein is CASSLTAGHNSPLHF.